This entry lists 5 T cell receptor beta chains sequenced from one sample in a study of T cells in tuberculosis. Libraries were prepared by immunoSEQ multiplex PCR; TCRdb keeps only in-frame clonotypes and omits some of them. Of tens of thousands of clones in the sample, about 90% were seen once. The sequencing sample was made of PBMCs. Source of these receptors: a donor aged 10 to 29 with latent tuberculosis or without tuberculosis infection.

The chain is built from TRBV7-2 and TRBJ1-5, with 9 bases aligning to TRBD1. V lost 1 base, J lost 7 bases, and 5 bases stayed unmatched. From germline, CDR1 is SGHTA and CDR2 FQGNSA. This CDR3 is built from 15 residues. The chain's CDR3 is CASSLGDRGDQPQHF. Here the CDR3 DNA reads TGTGCCAGCAGCTTAGGCGACAGGGGGGACCAGCCCCAGCATTTT.

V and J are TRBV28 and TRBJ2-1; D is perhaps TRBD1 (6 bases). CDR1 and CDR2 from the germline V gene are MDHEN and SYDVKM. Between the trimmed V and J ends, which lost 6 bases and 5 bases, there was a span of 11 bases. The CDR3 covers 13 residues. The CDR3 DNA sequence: TGTGCCAGCAGAAAAGGGGGAAACAATGAGCAGTTCTTC. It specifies CASRKGGNNEQFF.

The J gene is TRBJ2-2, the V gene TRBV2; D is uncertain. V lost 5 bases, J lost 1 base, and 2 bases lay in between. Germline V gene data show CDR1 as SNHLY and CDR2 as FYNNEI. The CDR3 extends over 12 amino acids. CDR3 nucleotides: TGTGCCAGCAGTCTGAACACCGGGGAGCTGTTTTTT. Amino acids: CASSLNTGELFF.

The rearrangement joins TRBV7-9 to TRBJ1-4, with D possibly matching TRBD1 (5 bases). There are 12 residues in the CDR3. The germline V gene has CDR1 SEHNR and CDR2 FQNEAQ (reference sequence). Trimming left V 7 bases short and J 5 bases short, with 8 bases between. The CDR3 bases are TGTGCCAGCACCGGGGGAAATGAAAAACTGTTTTTT. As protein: CASTGGNEKLFF.

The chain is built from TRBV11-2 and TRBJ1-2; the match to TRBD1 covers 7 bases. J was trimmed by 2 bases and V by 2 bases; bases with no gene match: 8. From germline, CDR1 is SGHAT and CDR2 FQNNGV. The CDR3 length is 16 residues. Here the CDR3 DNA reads TGTGCCAGCAGCTTAACGGTTGGGACAGCCAACTATGGCTACACCTTC. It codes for CASSLTVGTANYGYTF.